One sample yielded the 31 T cell receptor beta chains listed below, sequenced in a study of CD8+CD57+ T cells in acquired aplastic anemia. Genomic DNA templated the TCR beta VDJ and CDR3 profiling. In TCRdb, the reads were re-called with MiXCR into one record per CDR3 protein. Of about 160,000 distinct CDR3 sequences in the sample, around half are singletons; the top ten hold less than 3%. Only patients with CD8+CD57+ cell expansion on flow cytometry were chosen for sequencing. Sequenced input: sorted CD4+, CD8+, or CD8+CD57+ T cells (not recorded which) from PBMCs. The origin of the receptors is a human donor with aplastic anemia.

This clonotype was counted at least ten times. A much larger clone differs from this one at a single base, so this may be a read error. This sequence joins TRBV10-3 and TRBJ1-1; 9 bases map to TRBD1. There are 13 residues in the CDR3. The germline gives CDR1 ENHRY, CDR2 SYGVKD. The CDR3 DNA sequence: TGTGCCACGGGACAGGGAGCGAAAACTGAAGCTTCCTTT. Residues: CATGQGAKTEASF.

CDR3 DNA sequence: TGCAGTGCTGGTAAAGATCAGCCCCAGCATTTT. This codes for CSAGKDQPQHF. The J gene is TRBJ1-5, the V gene TRBV20-1; D is ambiguous. This CDR3 is 11 amino acids long. The ends were cut back, 5 bases at V and 5 bases at J, with 7 bases in the middle. The germline gives CDR1 DFQATT, CDR2 SNEGSKA (reference sequence).

The V call is TRBV7-9, the J call TRBJ1-2, with D uncertain. CDR1 and CDR2 (germline): SEHNR, FQNEAQ (reference sequence). Trimming shortened V by 2 bases and J by 5 bases, and 9 bases separated the two germline ends. This CDR3 is built from 13 residues. CDR3 protein: CASSLLSGYGYTF. CDR3 DNA: TGTGCCAGCAGCTTACTATCGGGGTATGGCTACACCTTC. Looking up the rest from reference TRBV7-9 and TRBJ1-2 gives the full variable domain: DTGVSQNPRHKITKRGQNVTFRCDPISEHNRLYWYRQTLGQGPEFLTYFQNEAQLEKSRLLSDRFSAERPKGSFSTLEIQRTEQGDSAMYLCASSLLSGYGYTFGSGTRLTVV.

The CDR3 nucleotides are TGTGCCAGCAGTGAAGGGCGGAGGTATGGCTACACCTTC. It is translated as CASSEGRRYGYTF. The V gene is TRBV25-1, the J gene TRBJ1-2; no reliable D call. CDR1 is MGHDK and CDR2 is SYGVNS in the germline V gene. V gave up 2 bases and J gave up 5 bases, with 9 bases separating them. This CDR3 region has 13 residues.

This clonotype was seen at least ten times. The J gene is TRBJ2-7, the V gene TRBV19; possibly TRBD1 for D (5 bases). Germline V gene data show CDR1 as LNHDA and CDR2 as SQIVND (reference sequence). The CDR3 is 16 residues long. Trimming pared 6 bases from V and 4 bases from J, leaving 22 bases between. The DNA for the CDR3 is TGTGCCAGTAGCACGACGTTTGGGGCCGGAGTGTACGAGCAGTACTTC. It yields the protein CASSTTFGAGVYEQYF.

This clonotype was seen at least ten times. This chain uses TRBV20-1 with TRBJ2-1, with TRBD2 identical over 8 bases. The CDR3 covers 14 residues. Looked up from germline, CDR1 is DFQATT and CDR2 is SNEGSKA (reference sequence). V shed 3 bases and J 0 bases; nucleotides not matched to a gene: 1. The CDR3 DNA sequence: TGCAGTGCTAGCGGGACTAGCTCCTACAATGAGCAGTTCTTC. Translated: CSASGTSSYNEQFF.

J is TRBJ1-1 and V is TRBV7-2; tentatively, D is TRBD1 (6 bases). The germline CDR1 and CDR2 sequences are SGHTA and FQGNSA. V lost 4 bases and J 9 bases, leaving 12 bases between the germline ends. CDR3 length equals 12 residues. CDR3 coding DNA: TGTGCCAGCAGCTGGGCGGGGGCGCAAGCTTTCTTT. This gives the protein CASSWAGAQAFF.

J is TRBJ2-1 and V is TRBV20-1; TRBD2 aligns across 14 bases. This CDR3 is built from 14 residues. Germline CDR1 is DFQATT and CDR2 is SNEGSKA (reference sequence). V lost 3 bases, J lost 9 bases, and 4 bases stayed unmatched. The CDR3 sequence: CSARGLAGVGEQFF. The CDR3 DNA follows: TGCAGTGCTAGGGGACTAGCGGGAGTCGGTGAGCAGTTCTTC.

The J gene is TRBJ1-4, the V gene TRBV9; unclear D gene. The V end was cut by 0 bases, the J end by 7 bases, with 13 bases between. Per the germline V gene, CDR1 is SGDLS and CDR2 is YYNGEE. This CDR3 contains 15 residues. DNA of the CDR3: TGTGCCAGCAGCGTAGGGACGGGAAATGCTGAAAAACTGTTTTTT. The encoded protein is CASSVGTGNAEKLFF.

This clonotype came up a few times. The chain uses TRBV19 and TRBJ1-6, with D unclear. Germline CDR1 reads LNHDA; CDR2 reads SQIVND (reference sequence). With 3 bases removed from V and 12 bases from J, the gap between germline ends came to 6 bases. The CDR3 runs 11 residues. The CDR3 nucleotides read TGTGCCAGTAGTATTCCGGGACCCCTCCACTTT. Its translation is CASSIPGPLHF.

The chain combines TRBV7-8 with TRBJ2-5; D is perhaps TRBD1 (6 bases). The CDR3 covers 14 residues. Germline assignment: CDR1 SGHVS and CDR2 FQNEAQ. V was shortened by 4 bases and J by 5 bases, with 14 bases between the two germline ends. DNA of the CDR3: TGTGCCAGCAGCTCACCTGGCAGGGGTGAGACCCAGTACTTC. This sequence encodes CASSSPGRGETQYF.

The count of this clonotype is one. This chain links TRBV7-2 with TRBJ1-6; 9 bases line up with TRBD1. The CDR3 spans 14 residues. The germline V gene encodes CDR1 SGHTA and CDR2 FQGNSA. Trimming cost V 5 bases and J 7 bases; bases outside gene matches: 3. The CDR3 loop is CASSSGQGNSPLHF. The CDR3 nucleotides are TGTGCCAGCAGCAGCGGACAGGGGAATTCACCCCTCCACTTT.

V and J are TRBV5-1 and TRBJ2-3; 10 positions agree with TRBD1. Germline V gene data show CDR1 as SGHRS and CDR2 as YFSETQ. The J segment lost 8 bases and the V segment lost 0 bases, leaving 9 bases of the junction unmatched. The CDR3 contains 16 residues. This CDR3 reads CASSLEGAGTGVTQYF. CDR3 DNA sequence: TGCGCCAGCAGCTTGGAGGGGGCAGGGACAGGGGTTACGCAGTATTTT.

The chain has TRBV20-1 and TRBJ2-3; 15 positions agree with TRBD2. In germline, CDR1 is DFQATT, CDR2 SNEGSKA (reference sequence). CDR3 size: 17 residues. Losses at the gene ends were 5 bases for V and 7 bases for J; bases not matched to a gene: 13. The CDR3 spells CSAPGLAGGQPLNTQYF. The CDR3 coding sequence is TGCAGTGCTCCTGGACTAGCGGGGGGGCAACCCTTGAATACGCAGTATTTT.

This clonotype was counted at least ten times. The J gene is TRBJ1-2, the V gene TRBV9; D is undetermined. The V gene's germline CDR1 is SGDLS and CDR2 YYNGEE. This CDR3 has 13 amino acids. Trimming cost V 4 bases and J 6 bases, with 13 bases left between them. CDR3 sequence reads: CASSYSGPHGYTF. The CDR3 DNA is TGTGCCAGCAGCTACTCGGGCCCCCATGGCTACACCTTC. The full variable domain, its missing parts supplied by reference TRBV9 and TRBJ1-2, is DSGVTQTPKHLITATGQRVTLRCSPRSGDLSVYWYQQSLDQGLQFLIQYYNGEERAKGNILERFSAQQFPDLHSELNLSSLELGDSALYFCASSYSGPHGYTFGSGTRLTVV.

The J gene is TRBJ1-2, the V gene TRBV29-1; no clear D. The CDR3 sequence is 14 residues long. Trimming removed 0 bases at V and 4 bases at J, with 12 bases between. The V gene's germline CDR1 is SQVTM and CDR2 ANQGSEA. CDR3 sequence: CSVEEDEGIYGYTF. For the CDR3, the DNA is TGCAGCGTTGAAGAGGATGAGGGCATCTATGGCTACACCTTC. The full variable domain, rest sourced from reference TRBV29-1 and TRBJ1-2, is SAVISQKPSRDICQRGTSLTIQCQVDSQVTMMFWYRQQPGQSLTLIATANQGSEATYESGFVIDKFPISRPNLTFSTLTVSNMSPEDSSIYLCSVEEDEGIYGYTFGSGTRLTVV.

The gene calls are TRBV20-1 and TRBJ2-3; D is unresolved. The CDR3 consists of 12 residues. With 3 bases removed from V and 0 bases from J, the gap between germline ends came to 4 bases. Looked up from germline, CDR1 is DFQATT and CDR2 is SNEGSKA (reference sequence). This chain's CDR3 is CSASLSTDTQYF. In DNA form, the CDR3 reads TGCAGTGCTAGTCTGAGCACAGATACGCAGTATTTT.

V is TRBV29-1 and J is TRBJ2-7; D possibly corresponds to TRBD1 (6 bases). This CDR3 is built from 15 residues. The V end was cut by 3 bases, the J end by 2 bases, with 17 bases between. CDR1 and CDR2 (germline): SQVTM, ANQGSEA. The CDR3 loop is CSVDYSQGETYEQYF. CDR3 coding DNA: TGCAGCGTTGATTACTCACAGGGAGAAACCTACGAGCAGTACTTC.

This clonotype was counted many times. The V gene is TRBV9, the J gene TRBJ1-1; 10 bases line up with TRBD1. Germline V CDR1 and CDR2: SGDLS, YYNGEE. The CDR3 runs to 15 residues. Trimming cost V 3 bases and J 1 base; bases outside gene matches: 3. The CDR3 coding sequence is TGTGCCAGCAGCGAGACAGGGGGCCCGAACACTGAAGCTTTCTTT. It encodes CASSETGGPNTEAFF.

At least ten counts were recorded for this clonotype. The chain carries TRBV9 and TRBJ2-2; TRBD1 agrees at 7 bases. Trimming cost V 2 bases and J 0 bases; bases outside gene matches: 1. The germline V gene encodes CDR1 SGDLS and CDR2 YYNGEE. The CDR3 runs to 15 residues. CDR3: CASSVGTANTGELFF. CDR3 nucleotide sequence: TGTGCCAGCAGCGTCGGGACAGCGAACACCGGGGAGCTGTTTTTT.

This clonotype was counted ten times or more. The chain uses TRBV19 and TRBJ1-5; 7 nucleotides agree with TRBD1. Per the germline V gene, CDR1 is LNHDA and CDR2 is SQIVND (reference sequence). Trimming removed 10 bases from V and 2 bases from J; junction bases left unmatched: 5. CDR3 length: 13 amino acids. The CDR3 loop is CAIAQGRNQPQHF. For the CDR3, the DNA is TGTGCCATAGCACAGGGGCGCAATCAGCCCCAGCATTTT. Full variable domain (remainder filled in from reference TRBV19 and TRBJ1-5): DGGITQSPKYLFRKEGQNVTLSCEQNLNHDAMYWYRQDPGQGLRLIYYSQIVNDFQKGDIAEGYSVSREKKESFPLTVTSAQKNPTAFYLCAIAQGRNQPQHFGDGTRLSIL.

At least ten counts were recorded for this clonotype. The genes are TRBV7-2 and TRBJ2-7, with 8 bases fitting TRBD2. CDR3 size: 14 residues. From germline, CDR1 is SGHTA and CDR2 FQGNSA. Trimming removed 2 bases from V and 3 bases from J; junction bases left unmatched: 3. CDR3 nucleotide sequence: TGTGCCAGCAGCTTATTGGGGACTAGCTACGAGCAGTACTTC. Translation gives CASSLLGTSYEQYF.

V usage is TRBV2 and J usage is TRBJ2-3; D ambiguous. CDR1 and CDR2 from the germline V gene are SNHLY and FYNNEI. Trimming took off 6 bases at V and 4 bases at J, with 8 bases between the two ends. The CDR3 totals 12 residues. The CDR3 DNA sequence: TGTGCCAGCAGAGAGTGGCCAGATACGCAGTATTTT. This gives the protein CASREWPDTQYF.

This sequence joins TRBV7-3 and TRBJ1-1; D gene unclear. Germline CDR1 is SGHTA and CDR2 is FQGTGA. The CDR3 is 14 residues long. Trimming cost V 2 bases and J 1 base, with 8 bases left between them. In nucleotides, the CDR3 is TGTGCCAGCAGCTTAGCCGGTAGGAACACTGAAGCTTTCTTT. Its protein product is CASSLAGRNTEAFF.

The rearrangement uses TRBV2 and TRBJ2-3; D uncertain. The CDR3 length is 14 residues. Germline CDR1 and CDR2: SNHLY and FYNNEI. With 4 bases removed from V and 2 bases from J, the gap between germline ends came to 10 bases. The CDR3 nucleotides read TGTGCCAGCAGTGGTCCGAATCCCACAGATACGCAGTATTTT. Protein product: CASSGPNPTDTQYF.

This chain uses TRBV11-1 with TRBJ2-3; TRBD1 is a possible D gene (5 bases). V was cut by 6 bases and J by 4 bases, with 20 bases left in between. The germline CDR1 and CDR2 sequences are SGHAT and FQDESV (reference sequence). The CDR3 consists of 16 residues. The CDR3 bases are TGTGCCAGCAGTCCCAACGGAAAGGGGCGCGCAGATACGCAGTATTTT. Encoded protein: CASSPNGKGRADTQYF.

This chain connects TRBV7-3 to TRBJ1-3; D remains unclear. From germline, CDR1 is SGHTA and CDR2 FQGTGA. The CDR3 sequence is 10 residues long. The V and J ends lost 5 bases and 8 bases respectively, with 4 bases between them. CDR3: CASSPHTIYF. CDR3 nucleotides: TGTGCCAGCAGCCCCCACACCATATATTTT.

The V and J genes are TRBV7-9 and TRBJ2-7; unclear D gene. V was trimmed by 1 base and J by 4 bases, leaving 8 bases between them. Germline CDR1 SEHNR, CDR2 FQNEAQ (reference sequence). There are 13 residues in the CDR3. DNA of the CDR3: TGTGCCAGCAGCTTAGATGCAATATACGAGCAGTACTTC. This codes for CASSLDAIYEQYF. Looking up the rest from reference TRBV7-9 and TRBJ2-7 gives the full variable domain: DTGVSQNPRHKITKRGQNVTFRCDPISEHNRLYWYRQTLGQGPEFLTYFQNEAQLEKSRLLSDRFSAERPKGSFSTLEIQRTEQGDSAMYLCASSLDAIYEQYFGPGTRLTVT.

The chain recombines TRBV10-3 with TRBJ2-7, with D uncertain. Germline V lookup: CDR1 ENHRY, CDR2 SYGVKD. V was trimmed by 6 bases and J by 5 bases, leaving 8 bases between them. The CDR3 totals 11 residues. The CDR3 region has the DNA TGTGCCATCAGCTTTAGGGACGAGCAGTACTTC. Residues: CAISFRDEQYF.

V usage is TRBV24-1 and J usage is TRBJ1-2; no reliable D call. Per the germline V gene, CDR1 is KGHDR and CDR2 is SFDVKD. This CDR3 has 14 residues. V lost 4 bases and J 6 bases, leaving 14 bases between the germline ends. DNA of the CDR3: TGTGCCACCAGTGACCACGGACTGGTGGATGGCTACACCTTC. As protein: CATSDHGLVDGYTF.

This chain uses TRBV15 with TRBJ2-5; the match to TRBD1 covers 11 bases. The trim removed 6 bases at V and 4 bases at J, leaving 10 bases unmatched. This CDR3 has 16 residues. Germline CDR1 and CDR2: LNHNV and YYDKDF (reference sequence). CDR3 in amino acids: CATSDPGQGVLETQYF. The CDR3 nucleotides are TGTGCCACCAGTGACCCGGGACAGGGGGTTTTAGAGACCCAGTACTTC. Supplemented by reference TRBV15 and TRBJ2-5, the full variable domain reads DAMVIQNPRYQVTQFGKPVTLSCSQTLNHNVMYWYQQKSSQAPKLLFHYYDKDFNNEADTPDNFQSRRPNTSFCFLDIRSPGLGDTAMYLCATSDPGQGVLETQYFGPGTRLLVL.